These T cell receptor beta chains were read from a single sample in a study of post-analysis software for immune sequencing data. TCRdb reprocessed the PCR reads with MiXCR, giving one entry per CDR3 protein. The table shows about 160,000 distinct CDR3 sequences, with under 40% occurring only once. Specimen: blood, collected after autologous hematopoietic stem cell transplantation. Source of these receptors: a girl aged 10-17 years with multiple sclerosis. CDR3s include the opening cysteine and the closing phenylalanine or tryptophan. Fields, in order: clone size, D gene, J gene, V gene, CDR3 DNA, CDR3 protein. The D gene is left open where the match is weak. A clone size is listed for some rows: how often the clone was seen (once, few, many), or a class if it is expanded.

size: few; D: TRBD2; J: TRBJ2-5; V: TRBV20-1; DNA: TGCAGTGTTACCCGGACTAGCGGGAGAGAGACCCAGTACTTC; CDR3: CSVTRTSGRETQYF
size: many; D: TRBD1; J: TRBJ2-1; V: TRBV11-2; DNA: TGTGCCAGCAGCTACCGGGACAGTTACAATGAGCAGTTCTTC; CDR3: CASSYRDSYNEQFF
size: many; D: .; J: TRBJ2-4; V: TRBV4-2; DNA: TGTGCCAGCAGCCAAGGGCTACGTGAACTAGCCAAAAACATTCAGTACTTC; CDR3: CASSQGLRELAKNIQYF
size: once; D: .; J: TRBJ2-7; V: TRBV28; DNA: TGTGCCAGCAGTTCGGGGGGCCGGTCCTACGAGCAGTACTTC; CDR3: CASSSGGRSYEQYF
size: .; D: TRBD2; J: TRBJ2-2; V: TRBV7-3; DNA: TGTGCCAGCAGCTCGGGGGGACCCCAGAACACCGGGGAGCTGTTTTTT; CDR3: CASSSGGPQNTGELFF
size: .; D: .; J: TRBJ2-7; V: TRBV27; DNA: TGTGCCAGCAGTTTGAGACGGGTCTCCTACGAGCAGTACTTC; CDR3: CASSLRRVSYEQYF
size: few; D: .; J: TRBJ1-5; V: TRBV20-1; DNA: TGCAGTGCTAGGACTTCGAAGGCATGGGGCAATCAGCCCCAGCATTTT; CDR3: CSARTSKAWGNQPQHF
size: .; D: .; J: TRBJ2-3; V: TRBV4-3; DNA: TGCGCCAGCAGCCAAGATTCCCCGGTTACCGTCACAGATACGCAGTATTTT; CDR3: CASSQDSPVTVTDTQYF
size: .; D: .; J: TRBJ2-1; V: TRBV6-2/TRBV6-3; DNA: TGTGTCAGCAGCCCCCTGGGCTACAATGAGCAGTTCTTC; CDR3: CVSSPLGYNEQFF
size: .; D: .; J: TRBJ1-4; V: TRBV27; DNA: TGTGCCAGCAGGACCAACACGGCTAATGAAAAACTGTTTTTT; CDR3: CASRTNTANEKLFF
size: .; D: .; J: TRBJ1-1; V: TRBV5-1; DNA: TGCGCCAGCAGCTTGGATGGGGGGAGGGACACTGAAGCTTTCTTT; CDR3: CASSLDGGRDTEAFF
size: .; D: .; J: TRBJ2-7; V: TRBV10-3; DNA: TGTGCCATCAGTGAAGAAACAGGGCGCCCCTACGAGCAGTACTTC; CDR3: CAISEETGRPYEQYF
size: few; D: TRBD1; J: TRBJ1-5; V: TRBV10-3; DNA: TGTGCCATCAGCTGGGACAGGGGCTCGGAGCCCCAGCATTTT; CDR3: CAISWDRGSEPQHF
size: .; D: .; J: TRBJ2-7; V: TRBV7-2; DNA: TGTGCCAGCAGCTTACCCGGGAGGGGGCTGTACGAGCAGTACTTC; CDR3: CASSLPGRGLYEQYF
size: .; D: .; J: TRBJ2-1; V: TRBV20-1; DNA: TGCAGTGCTAGTGGGCTAAGGCCCCACAATGAGCAGTTCTTC; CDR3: CSASGLRPHNEQFF
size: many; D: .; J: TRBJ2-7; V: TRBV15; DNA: TGTGCCACCAGCACCGCGACAGGTTCCACCTACGAGCAGTACTTC; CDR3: CATSTATGSTYEQYF
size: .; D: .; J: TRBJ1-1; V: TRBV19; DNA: TGTGCCAGTAGTATCGGGCGGAACACTGAAGCTTTCTTT; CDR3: CASSIGRNTEAFF
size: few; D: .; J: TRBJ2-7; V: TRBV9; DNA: TGTGCCAGCAGCGTAGGGGCAGAATCGGGAGAGCAGTACTTC; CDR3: CASSVGAESGEQYF
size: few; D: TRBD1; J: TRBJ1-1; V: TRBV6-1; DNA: TGTGCCAGCAGTAGGACAGGGAACACTGAAGCTTTCTTT; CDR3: CASSRTGNTEAFF
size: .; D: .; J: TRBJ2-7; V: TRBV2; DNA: TGTGCCAGCAGGGGGACATCCCGCTACGAGCAGTACTTC; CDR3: CASRGTSRYEQYF
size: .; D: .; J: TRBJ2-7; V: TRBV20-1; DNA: TGCAGTACTAGAATCGGGAGCGACTACGAGCAGTACTTC; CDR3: CSTRIGSDYEQYF
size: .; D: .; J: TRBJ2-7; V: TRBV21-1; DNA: TGTGCCAGCAGCAACGACGGGGCGCGCCTTTACGAGCAGTACTTC; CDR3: CASSNDGARLYEQYF
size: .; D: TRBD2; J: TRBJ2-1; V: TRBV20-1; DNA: TGCAGTGCTCCCTCCCCCGGACTAGCGGGATTTTTGATCGCCTACAATGAGCAGTTCTTC; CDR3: CSAPSPGLAGFLIAYNEQFF
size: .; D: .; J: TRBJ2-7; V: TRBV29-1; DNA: TGCAGCGCAACGGAAGACACTGCTAGCTCCTACGAGCAGTACTTC; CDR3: CSATEDTASSYEQYF
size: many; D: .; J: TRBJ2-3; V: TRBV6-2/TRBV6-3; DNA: TGTGCCAGCAGTTACCACTGGACGGCAGATACGCAGTATTTT; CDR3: CASSYHWTADTQYF
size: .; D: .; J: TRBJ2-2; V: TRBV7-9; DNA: TGTGCCAGCAGCTTAACCAGCGCGAACACCGGGGAGCTGTTTTTT; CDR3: CASSLTSANTGELFF